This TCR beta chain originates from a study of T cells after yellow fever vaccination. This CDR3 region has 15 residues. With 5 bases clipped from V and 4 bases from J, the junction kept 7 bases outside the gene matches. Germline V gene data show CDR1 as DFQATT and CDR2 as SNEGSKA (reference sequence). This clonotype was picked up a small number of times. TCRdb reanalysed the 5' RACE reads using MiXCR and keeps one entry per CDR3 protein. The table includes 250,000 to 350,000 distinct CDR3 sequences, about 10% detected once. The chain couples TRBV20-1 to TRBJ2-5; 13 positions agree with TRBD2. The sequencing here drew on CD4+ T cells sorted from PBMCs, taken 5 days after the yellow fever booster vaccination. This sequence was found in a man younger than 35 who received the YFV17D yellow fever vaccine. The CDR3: CSASLAGGHGETQYF. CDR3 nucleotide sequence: TGCAGTGCTTCACTAGCGGGGGGGCACGGAGAGACCCAGTACTTC.